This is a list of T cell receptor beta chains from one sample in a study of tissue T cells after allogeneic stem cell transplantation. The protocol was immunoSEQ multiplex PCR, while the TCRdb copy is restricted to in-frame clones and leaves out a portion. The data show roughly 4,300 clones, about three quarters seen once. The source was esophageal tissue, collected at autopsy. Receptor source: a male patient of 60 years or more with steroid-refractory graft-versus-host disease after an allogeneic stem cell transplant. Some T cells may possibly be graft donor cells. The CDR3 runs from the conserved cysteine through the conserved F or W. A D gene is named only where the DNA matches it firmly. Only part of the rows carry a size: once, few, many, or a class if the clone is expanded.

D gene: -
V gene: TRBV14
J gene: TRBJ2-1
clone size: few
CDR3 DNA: TGTGCCAGCAGCCAAGATCCCGCAGTGCCATCCTACAATGAGCAGTTCTTC
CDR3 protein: CASSQDPAVPSYNEQFF

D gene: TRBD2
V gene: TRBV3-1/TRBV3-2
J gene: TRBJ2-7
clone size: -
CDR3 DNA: TGTGCCAGCAGCCAGTACAGCGGGGGGGGCTACGAGCAGTACTTC
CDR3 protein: CASSQYSGGGYEQYF

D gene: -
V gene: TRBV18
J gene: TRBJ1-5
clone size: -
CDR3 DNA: TGTGCCAGCTCCCGCAACCCCACGAATAGCAATCAGCCCCAGCATTTT
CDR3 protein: CASSRNPTNSNQPQHF

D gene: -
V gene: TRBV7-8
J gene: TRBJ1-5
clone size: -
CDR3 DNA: TGTGCCAGCAGCTTAGGGATGACCAATCAGCCCCAGCATTTT
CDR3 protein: CASSLGMTNQPQHF

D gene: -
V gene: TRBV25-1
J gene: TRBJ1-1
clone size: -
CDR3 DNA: TGTGCCAGCAGTGATACAGGGCGTAGCACTGAAGCTTTCTTT
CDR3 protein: CASSDTGRSTEAFF

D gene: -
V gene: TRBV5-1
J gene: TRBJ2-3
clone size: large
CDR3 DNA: TGCGCCAGCGGACTCGGTTTCACAGATACGCAGTATTTT
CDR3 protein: CASGLGFTDTQYF

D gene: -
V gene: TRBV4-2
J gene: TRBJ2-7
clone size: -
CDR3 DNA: TGTGCCAGCAGCCAAGATCTTTTAGGGGGTAGGATCTACGAGCAGTACTTC
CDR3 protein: CASSQDLLGGRIYEQYF

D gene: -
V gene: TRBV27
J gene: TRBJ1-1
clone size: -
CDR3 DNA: TGTGCCAGCAAACAGACAGGAGACACTGAAGCTTTCTTT
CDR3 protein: CASKQTGDTEAFF

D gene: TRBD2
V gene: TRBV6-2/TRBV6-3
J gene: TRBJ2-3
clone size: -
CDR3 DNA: TGTGCCAGCAGTTACACCTCGTCGGGACTAGCGTTCGCAGATACGCAGTATTTT
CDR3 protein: CASSYTSSGLAFADTQYF

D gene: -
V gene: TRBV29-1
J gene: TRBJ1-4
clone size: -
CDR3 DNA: TGCAGCGTTGGAATAGTAGGGACACCTAATGAAAAACTGTTTTTT
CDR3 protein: CSVGIVGTPNEKLFF

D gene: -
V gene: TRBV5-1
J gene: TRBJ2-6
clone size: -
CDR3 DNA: TGCGCCAGCAGCTTGGAAGGGATACTTTCCTCTGGGGCCAACGTCCTGACTTTC
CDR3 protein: CASSLEGILSSGANVLTF

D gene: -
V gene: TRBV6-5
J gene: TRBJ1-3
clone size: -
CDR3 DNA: TGTGCCAGCAGGTTACTCGCGGGGTCTGGAAACACCATATATTTT
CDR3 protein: CASRLLAGSGNTIYF

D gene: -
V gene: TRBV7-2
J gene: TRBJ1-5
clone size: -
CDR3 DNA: TGTGCCAGCAGCTCAGATGGACAGCCCGGAGCCCAGCATTTT
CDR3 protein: CASSSDGQPGAQHF

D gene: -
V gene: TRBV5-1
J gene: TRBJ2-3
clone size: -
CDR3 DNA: TGCGCCAGCAGGGACCTACCCACAGATACGCAGTATTTT
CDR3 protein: CASRDLPTDTQYF

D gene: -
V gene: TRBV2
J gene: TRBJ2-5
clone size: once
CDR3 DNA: TGTGCCAGCAGTGAAATCGGGTCTCAAGAGACCCAGTACTTC
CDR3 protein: CASSEIGSQETQYF

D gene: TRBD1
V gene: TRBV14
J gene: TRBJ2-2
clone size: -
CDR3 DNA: TGTGCCAGCAGCCCGGACAGGGCGGAGCTGTTTTTT
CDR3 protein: CASSPDRAELFF